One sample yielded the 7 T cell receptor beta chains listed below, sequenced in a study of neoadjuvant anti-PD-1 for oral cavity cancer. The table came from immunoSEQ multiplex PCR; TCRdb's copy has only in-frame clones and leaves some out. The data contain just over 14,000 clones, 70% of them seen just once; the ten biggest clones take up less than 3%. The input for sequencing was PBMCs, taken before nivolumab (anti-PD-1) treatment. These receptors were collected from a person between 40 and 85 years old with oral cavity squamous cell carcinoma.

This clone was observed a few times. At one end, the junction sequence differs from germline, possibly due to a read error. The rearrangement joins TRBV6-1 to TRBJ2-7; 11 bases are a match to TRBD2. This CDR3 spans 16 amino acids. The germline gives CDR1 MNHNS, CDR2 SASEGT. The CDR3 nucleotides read TGTGCCAGCAGGGAAGATAGCGGGAGGGCCGGTTACGAGCAGTACTTC. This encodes CASREDSGRAGYEQYF.

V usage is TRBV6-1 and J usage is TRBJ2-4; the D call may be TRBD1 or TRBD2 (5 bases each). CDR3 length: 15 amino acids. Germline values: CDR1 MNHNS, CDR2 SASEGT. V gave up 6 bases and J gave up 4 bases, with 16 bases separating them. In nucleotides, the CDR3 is TGTGCCAGCAGAAAGGATCCGGGACCTAAAAACATTCAGTACTTC. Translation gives CASRKDPGPKNIQYF.

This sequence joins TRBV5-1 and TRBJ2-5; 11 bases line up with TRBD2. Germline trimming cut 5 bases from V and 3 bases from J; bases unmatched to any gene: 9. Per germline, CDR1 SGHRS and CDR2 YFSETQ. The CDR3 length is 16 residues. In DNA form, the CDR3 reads TGCGCCAGCAGAATTTCCCTAGCGGGGGGAAAAGAGACCCAGTACTTC. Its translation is CASRISLAGGKETQYF.

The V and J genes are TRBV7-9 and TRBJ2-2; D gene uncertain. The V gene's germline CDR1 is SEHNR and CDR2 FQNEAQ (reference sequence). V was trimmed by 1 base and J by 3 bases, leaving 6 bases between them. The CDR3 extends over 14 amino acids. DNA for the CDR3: TGTGCCAGCAGCTTAGGGGAAGACACCGGGGAGCTGTTTTTT. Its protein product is CASSLGEDTGELFF.

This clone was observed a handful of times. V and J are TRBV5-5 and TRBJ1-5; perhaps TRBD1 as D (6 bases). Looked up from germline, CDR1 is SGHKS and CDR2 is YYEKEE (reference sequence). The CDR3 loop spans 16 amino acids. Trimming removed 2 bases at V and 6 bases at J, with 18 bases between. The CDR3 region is CASSFGQQGGGQPQHF. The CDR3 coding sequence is TGTGCCAGCAGCTTCGGTCAACAGGGAGGAGGTCAGCCCCAGCATTTT.

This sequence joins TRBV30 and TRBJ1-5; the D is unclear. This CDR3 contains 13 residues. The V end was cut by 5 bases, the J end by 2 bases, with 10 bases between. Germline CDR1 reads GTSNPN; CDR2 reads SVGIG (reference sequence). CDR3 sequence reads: CAWGAQGNQPQHF. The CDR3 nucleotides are TGTGCCTGGGGTGCGCAGGGCAATCAGCCCCAGCATTTT.

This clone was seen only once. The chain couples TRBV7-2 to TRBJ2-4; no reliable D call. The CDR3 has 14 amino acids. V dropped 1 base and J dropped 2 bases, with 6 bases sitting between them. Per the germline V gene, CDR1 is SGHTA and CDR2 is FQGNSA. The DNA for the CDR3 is TGTGCCAGCAGCTTAGGGGGTACCAAAAACATTCAGTACTTC. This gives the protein CASSLGGTKNIQYF. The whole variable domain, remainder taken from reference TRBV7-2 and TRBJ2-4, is GAGVSQSPSNKVTEKGKDVELRCDPISGHTALYWYRQSLGQGLEFLIYFQGNSAPDKSGLPSDRFSAERTGGSVSTLTIQRTQQEDSAVYLCASSLGGTKNIQYFGAGTRLSVL.